Listed below are T cell receptor beta chains from one sample, sequenced in a study of blood T cell repertoires in COVID-19. The protocol was immunoSEQ multiplex PCR, while the TCRdb copy is restricted to in-frame clones and leaves out a portion. Altogether fewer than 250,000 clones are present, around 88% being singletons, with the ten largest covering around 2%. Sequencing input: PBMCs or T cells enriched from blood (not recorded which). The receptors stem from a woman in her 50s who had recovered from COVID-19. Both conserved end residues are part of each CDR3. D genes are given only for firm matches. Only part of the rows carry a size: once, few, many, or a class if the clone is expanded.

d_call	clone_size	v_call	j_call	cdr3_aa	cdr3_nt
TRBD1	.	TRBV5-1	TRBJ1-1	CASSNRTGLTEAFF	TGCGCCAGCAGCAACCGGACAGGGCTCACTGAAGCTTTCTTT
.	once	TRBV7-9	TRBJ1-2	CASSLVAGPYGYTF	TGTGCCAGCAGCTTAGTTGCAGGGCCCTATGGCTACACCTTC
TRBD2	.	TRBV29-1	TRBJ2-7	CSVEITPRLAGVRNEQYF	TGCAGCGTTGAAATTACTCCTCGACTAGCGGGAGTCAGAAACGAGCAGTACTTC
.	once	TRBV19	TRBJ1-3	CASRETGTSGNTIYF	TGTGCCAGTAGAGAAACAGGTACTTCTGGAAACACCATATATTTT
TRBD1	.	TRBV7-9	TRBJ2-2	CAQHRDRGANTGELFF	TGTGCCCAGCACCGGGACAGGGGGGCGAACACCGGGGAGCTGTTTTTT
TRBD2	.	TRBV6-4	TRBJ2-5	CASSDSLAGDQQETQYF	TGTGCCAGCAGTGACTCGCTAGCGGGGGACCAACAAGAGACCCAGTACTTC
.	.	TRBV5-1	TRBJ2-3	CASSPAGAGAVLASTDTQYF	TGCGCCAGCAGTCCCGCCGGGGCGGGGGCGGTTCTTGCCTCCACAGATACGCAGTATTTT
TRBD2	few	TRBV7-9	TRBJ2-7	CASSLAHGGGEPTGEQYF	TGTGCCAGCAGCTTAGCGCACGGCGGGGGGGAACCTACTGGAGAGCAGTACTTC
.	.	TRBV27	TRBJ2-6	CASSLRVTGANVLTF	TGTGCCAGCAGTTTGAGGGTAACTGGGGCCAACGTCCTGACTTTC
TRBD1	.	TRBV27	TRBJ1-2	CASRLTGQGLDGYGYTF	TGTGCCAGCAGATTGACTGGACAGGGGTTAGATGGCTATGGCTACACCTTC
TRBD2	few	TRBV19	TRBJ2-1	CASTPLAGGSNEQFF	TGTGCCAGTACTCCACTAGCGGGGGGGTCCAATGAGCAGTTCTTC
.	.	TRBV5-8	TRBJ1-2	CASSLLSGLANYGYTF	TGTGCCAGCAGCTTACTTTCAGGACTAGCTAACTATGGCTACACCTTC
.	.	TRBV11-3	TRBJ1-2	CASSLRRSPSGSQGGYTF	TGTGCCAGCAGCTTACGTAGGAGTCCGTCCGGCTCCCAGGGGGGCTACACCTTC
.	.	TRBV7-6	TRBJ1-2	CASSSWANYGYTF	TGTGCCAGCAGCTCCTGGGCAAACTATGGCTACACCTTC
.	.	TRBV2	TRBJ1-5	CASSGQGISNQPQHF	TGTGCCAGCAGTGGGCAGGGTATTAGCAATCAGCCCCAGCATTTT
TRBD1	.	TRBV5-1	TRBJ1-1	CASSEQGGTEAFF	TGCGCCAGCAGCGAACAGGGGGGCACTGAAGCTTTCTTT
TRBD1	.	TRBV6-5	TRBJ2-5	CASSYAGGARETQYF	TGTGCCAGCAGTTACGCAGGGGGCGCGCGGGAGACCCAGTACTTC
.	.	TRBV4-3	TRBJ2-5	CASSQDNLPQETQYF	TGCGCCAGCAGCCAAGATAACCTACCGCAAGAGACCCAGTACTTC
.	.	TRBV9	TRBJ1-3	CASGEFRASGNTIYF	TGTGCCAGCGGGGAGTTCAGAGCCTCTGGAAACACCATATATTTT
.	.	TRBV18	TRBJ1-5	CASSPKGQYSNQPQHF	TGTGCCAGCTCCCCCAAAGGACAGTATAGCAATCAGCCCCAGCATTTT
.	.	TRBV9	TRBJ2-2	CASSFPPGAKAGTGELFF	TGTGCCAGCAGCTTTCCCCCCGGGGCTAAAGCGGGCACCGGGGAGCTGTTTTTT
.	.	TRBV7-2	TRBJ2-3	CASSSERAAYTDTQYF	TGTGCCAGCAGCTCAGAGCGGGCCGCGTACACAGATACGCAGTATTTT
TRBD2	.	TRBV18	TRBJ2-7	CASSPLPGTSGARASYEQYF	TGTGCCAGCTCACCACTCCCGGGTACTAGCGGGGCTCGCGCTTCGTACGAGCAGTACTTC
.	.	TRBV18	TRBJ1-1	CASSQANTEAFF	TGTGCCAGCTCGCAAGCGAACACTGAAGCTTTCTTT